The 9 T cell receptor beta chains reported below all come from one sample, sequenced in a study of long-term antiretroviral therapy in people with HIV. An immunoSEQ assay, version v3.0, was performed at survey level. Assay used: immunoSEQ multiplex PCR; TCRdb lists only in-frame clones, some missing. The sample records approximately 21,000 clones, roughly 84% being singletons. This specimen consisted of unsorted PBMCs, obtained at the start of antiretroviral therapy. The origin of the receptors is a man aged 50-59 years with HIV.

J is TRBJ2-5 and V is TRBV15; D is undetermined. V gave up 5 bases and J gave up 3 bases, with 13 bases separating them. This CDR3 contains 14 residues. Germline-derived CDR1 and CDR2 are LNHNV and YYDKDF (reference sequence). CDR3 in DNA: TGTGCCACCAGCGACCCCACTAAAGAAGAGACCCAGTACTTC. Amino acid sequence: CATSDPTKEETQYF.

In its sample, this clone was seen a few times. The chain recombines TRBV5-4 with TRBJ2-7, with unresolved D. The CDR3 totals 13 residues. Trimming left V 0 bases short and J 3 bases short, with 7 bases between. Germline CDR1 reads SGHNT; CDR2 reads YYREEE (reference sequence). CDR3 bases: TGTGCCAGCAGCTTGGGACAAATCTACGAGCAGTACTTC. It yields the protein CASSLGQIYEQYF. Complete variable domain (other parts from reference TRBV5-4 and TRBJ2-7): ETGVTQSPTHLIKTRGQQVTLRCSSQSGHNTVSWYQQALGQGPQFIFQYYREEENGRGNFPPRFSGLQFPNYSSELNVNALELDDSALYLCASSLGQIYEQYFGPGTRLTVT.

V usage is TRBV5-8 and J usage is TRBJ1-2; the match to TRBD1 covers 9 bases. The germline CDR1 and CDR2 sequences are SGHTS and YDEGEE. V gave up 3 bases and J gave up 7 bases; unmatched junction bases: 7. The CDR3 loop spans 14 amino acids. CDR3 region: CASSSQDRGFGYTF. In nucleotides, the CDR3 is TGTGCCAGCAGCTCTCAGGACAGGGGTTTTGGCTACACCTTC.

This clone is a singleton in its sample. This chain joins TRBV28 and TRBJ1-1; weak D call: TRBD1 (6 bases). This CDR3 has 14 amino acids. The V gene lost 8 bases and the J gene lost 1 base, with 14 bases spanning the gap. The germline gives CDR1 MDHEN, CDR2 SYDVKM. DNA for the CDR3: TGTGCCAGCTCGATACAGGGAAAGAACACTGAAGCTTTCTTT. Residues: CASSIQGKNTEAFF.

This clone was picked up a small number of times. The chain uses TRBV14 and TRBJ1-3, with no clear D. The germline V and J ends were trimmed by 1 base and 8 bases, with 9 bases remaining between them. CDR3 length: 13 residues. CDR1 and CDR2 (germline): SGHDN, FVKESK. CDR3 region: CASSQGTFDTIYF. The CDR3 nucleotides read TGTGCCAGCAGCCAAGGTACTTTCGACACCATATATTTT.

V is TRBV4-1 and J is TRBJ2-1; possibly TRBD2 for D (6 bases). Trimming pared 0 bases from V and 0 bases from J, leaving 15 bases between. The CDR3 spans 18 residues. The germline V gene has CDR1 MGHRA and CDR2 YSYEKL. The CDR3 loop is CASSQEALERVSYNEQFF. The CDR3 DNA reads TGCGCCAGCAGCCAAGAGGCTCTGGAGCGGGTCTCCTACAATGAGCAGTTCTTC.

CDR3 region: CASSDIVGTLSEKLFF. In DNA, the CDR3 is TGTGCCAGCAGTGACATTGTAGGGACATTAAGTGAAAAACTGTTTTTT. The genes are TRBV6-1 and TRBJ1-4; possibly TRBD1 for D (6 bases). From germline, CDR1 is MNHNS and CDR2 SASEGT. This CDR3 spans 16 amino acids. Deletions cut 3 bases from V and 7 bases from J, with 18 bases between.

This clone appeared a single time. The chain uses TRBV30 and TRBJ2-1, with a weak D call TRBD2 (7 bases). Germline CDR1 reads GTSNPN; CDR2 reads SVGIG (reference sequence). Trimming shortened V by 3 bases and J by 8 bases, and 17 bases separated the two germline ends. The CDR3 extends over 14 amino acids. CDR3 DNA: TGTGCCTGGAGGAGGGGGGGAGCCGACGATGAGCAGTTCTTC. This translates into CAWRRGGADDEQFF. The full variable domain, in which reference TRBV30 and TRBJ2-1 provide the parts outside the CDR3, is SQTIHQWPATLVQPVGSPLSLECTVEGTSNPNLYWYRQAAGRGLQLLFYSVGIGQISSEVPQNLSASRPQDRQFILSSKKLLLSDSGFYLCAWRRGGADDEQFFGPGTRLTVL.

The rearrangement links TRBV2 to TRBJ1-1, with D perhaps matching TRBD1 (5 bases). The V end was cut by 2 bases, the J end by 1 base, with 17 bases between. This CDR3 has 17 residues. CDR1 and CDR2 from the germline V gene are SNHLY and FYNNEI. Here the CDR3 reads CASSEPGSYHANTEAFF. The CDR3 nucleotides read TGTGCCAGCAGTGAACCAGGGTCTTATCATGCGAACACTGAAGCTTTCTTT.